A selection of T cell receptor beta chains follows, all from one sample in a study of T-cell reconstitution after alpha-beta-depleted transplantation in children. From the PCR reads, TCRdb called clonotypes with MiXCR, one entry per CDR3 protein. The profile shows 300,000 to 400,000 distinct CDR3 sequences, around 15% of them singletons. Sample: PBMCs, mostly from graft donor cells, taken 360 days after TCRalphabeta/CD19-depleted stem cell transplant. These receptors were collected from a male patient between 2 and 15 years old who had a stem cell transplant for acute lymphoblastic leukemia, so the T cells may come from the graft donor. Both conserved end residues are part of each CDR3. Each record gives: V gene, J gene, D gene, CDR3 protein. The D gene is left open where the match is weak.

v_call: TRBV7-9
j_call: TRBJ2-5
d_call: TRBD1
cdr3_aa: CASSLEWTGQETQYF

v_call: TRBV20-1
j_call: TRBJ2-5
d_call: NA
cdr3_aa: CSARDPIQETQYF

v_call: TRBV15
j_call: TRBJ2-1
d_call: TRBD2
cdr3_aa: CATSRDLPGLAINEQFF

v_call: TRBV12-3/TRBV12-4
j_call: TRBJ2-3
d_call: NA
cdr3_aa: CASSPPTGRDTQYF

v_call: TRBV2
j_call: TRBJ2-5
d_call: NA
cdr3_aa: CASSNGGGPSQETQYF

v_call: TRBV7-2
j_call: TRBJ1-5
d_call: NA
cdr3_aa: CASSLVGGVNQPQHF

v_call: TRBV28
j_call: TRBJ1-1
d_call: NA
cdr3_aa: CASNPQGLPAGDTEAFF

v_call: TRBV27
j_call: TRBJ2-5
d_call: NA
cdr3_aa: CASSLSCLLGQQETQYF

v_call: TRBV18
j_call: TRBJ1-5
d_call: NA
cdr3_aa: CASSQNHRDAGQPQHF

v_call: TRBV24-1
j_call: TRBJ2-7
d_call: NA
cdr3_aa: CATSDTTDPTYEQYF

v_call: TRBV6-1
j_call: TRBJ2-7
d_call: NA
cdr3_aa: CASSEWLVVLALYEQYF

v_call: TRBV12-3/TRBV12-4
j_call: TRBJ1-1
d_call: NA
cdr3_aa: CASSFFVNTEAFF

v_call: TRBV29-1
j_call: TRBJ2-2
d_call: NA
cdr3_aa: CSVRSFENTGELFF

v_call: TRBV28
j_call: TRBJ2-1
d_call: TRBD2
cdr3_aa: CASSLPGLAGEQFF

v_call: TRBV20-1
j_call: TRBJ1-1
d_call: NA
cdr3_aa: CSAIILILGNTEAFF

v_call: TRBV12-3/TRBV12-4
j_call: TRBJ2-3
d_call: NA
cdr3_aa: CASSSGQLRRLVTDTQYF

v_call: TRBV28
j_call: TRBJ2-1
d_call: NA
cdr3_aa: CASSFQDNEQFF

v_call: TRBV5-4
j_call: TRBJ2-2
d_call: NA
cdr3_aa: CASSSSAGELFF

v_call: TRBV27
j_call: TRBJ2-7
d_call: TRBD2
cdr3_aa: CASSLRTSGRGEQYF